This T cell receptor beta chain stems from a study of shared clonotypes between healthy human individuals. Sequencing was performed with immunoSEQ multiplex PCR; in TCRdb, only in-frame clones are kept and a portion is missing. The sample records 190,000 or so clones, around 63% being singletons. This CDR3 contains 13 residues. Deletions cut 5 bases from V and 0 bases from J, with 7 bases between. Germline V lookup: CDR1 SGHTA, CDR2 FQGNSA. None of the donors, who were healthy HIV-negative adults, had recently had acute infections or vaccinations. The J gene is TRBJ1-2, the V gene TRBV7-2, with D possibly TRBD1 on 5 matching bases. Material: memory CD4+ T cells sorted from blood. Described subset: CD45RA-negative fraction. The clonotype comes from a man aged 30 to 39 in good health. CDR3 protein: CASSGGANYGYTF. The CDR3 DNA follows: TGTGCCAGCAGCGGGGGAGCTAACTATGGCTACACCTTC.